This TCR beta chain came from a study of T cell changes during pregnancy in multiple sclerosis. Using immunoSEQ multiplex PCR, the repertoire was profiled, and TCRdb retains in-frame clones only, with some absent. Of 40,000 or so clones listed, around 90% are singletons. This receptor was obtained from a female donor with multiple sclerosis, enrolled in a pregnancy study. Sequences were derived from CD8+ T cells from peripheral blood mononuclear cells, sampled after pregnancy.

The CDR3 sequence is CASSFREAYNEQFF. CDR3 coding DNA: TGCGCCAGCAGCTTTCGGGAAGCCTACAATGAGCAGTTCTTC. The rearrangement uses TRBV5-1 and TRBJ2-1, with a possible D match to TRBD2 (5 bases). In germline, CDR1 is SGHRS, CDR2 YFSETQ. The CDR3 has 14 amino acids. Trimming pared 2 bases from V and 2 bases from J, leaving 8 bases between.